This T cell receptor (beta chain) appears in the sequencing data of a study of cytomegalovirus exposure and HLA in healthy donors. Turning to this clone: Its antigen is unknown.

Germline lookup yields CDR1 MNHEY and CDR2 SVGAGI. Trimming at V came to 4 bases and at J to 4 bases, leaving 4 bases not matched to a gene. This CDR3 has 14 residues. Study-level points and caveats: From TCR beta sequences, most subjects' HLA-A and HLA-B alleles were reportedly predicted accurately. Later analysis reportedly placed an Asian-associated ancestry cluster below the approximately 700-donor mean in N-insertions. Sequencing artifact likely explains a cluster of highly shared sequence variants.

13 Jbeta primers and 60 Vbeta primers were used for the PCR. Sequencing used immunoSEQ multiplex PCR; TCRdb keeps in-frame clones, though not all of them. This table holds 100,000 to 150,000 clones, roughly three quarters found once. Sample: PBMCs. This clonotype was sampled from a woman aged 40 to 49 in good health and CMV-seronegative. The chain uses TRBV6-5 and TRBJ2-3; 8 positions match TRBD2. The CDR3 spells CASSSGLAADTQYF. The CDR3, as DNA: TGTGCCAGCAGTTCTGGACTAGCTGCAGATACGCAGTATTTT.